A selection of T cell receptor beta chains follows, all from one sample in a study of T cell responses to AZD1222 COVID-19 vaccine. TCRdb's table, derived via immunoSEQ multiplex PCR, lists solely in-frame clones and lacks some. This sample carries roughly 170,000 clones, over 75% of them seen once, and the ten largest clones take less than 3%. Sequences were derived from peripheral blood, sampled on day 0 of AZD1222 vaccination. All receptors derive from an adult in good health. The CDR3 runs from the conserved cysteine through the conserved F or W. The order of the fields is CDR3 length, D gene, clone size, J gene, V gene, CDR3 DNA, CDR3 protein. D genes are given only for firm matches. Rows may omit the clone size; those that give it use once, few, many or a size class.

15 . few TRBJ1-3 TRBV18 TGTGCCAGCTCACCACCGAGGGGGGTCGGAAACACCATATATTTT CASSPPRGVGNTIYF
13 . . TRBJ1-2 TRBV12-3/TRBV12-4 TGTGCCAGCAGTTTTGGGGGGCGAGGTGGCTACACCTTC CASSFGGRGGYTF
15 . . TRBJ1-6 TRBV4-1 TGCGCCAGCAGCCAAGAGGTCGCGGAGATTTCACCCCTCCACTTT CASSQEVAEISPLHF
17 . . TRBJ1-1 TRBV30 TGTGCCTGGAATCCCGTCGGGGAACGAAGCCCGAACACTGAAGCTTTCTTT CAWNPVGERSPNTEAFF
13 . . TRBJ1-4 TRBV5-1 TGCGCCAGCAGCTTACAGGGTAGGGAAAAACTGTTTTTT CASSLQGREKLFF
15 . . TRBJ1-2 TRBV5-4 TGTGCCAGCAGCTTGGTGGGAGTCGCTAACTATGGCTACACCTTC CASSLVGVANYGYTF
14 TRBD1 . TRBJ1-6 TRBV5-6 TGTGCCAGCAGCTCGACAGGGGTCAATTCACCCCTCCACTTT CASSSTGVNSPLHF
12 . . TRBJ1-5 TRBV5-6 TGTGCCAGCAGCTTGCGGGGTCAGCCCCAGCATTTT CASSLRGQPQHF
19 TRBD2 once TRBJ2-1 TRBV7-6 TGTGCCAGCAGCACACCTTCGGGGGGGGACAAAAGCTCCTACAATGAGCAGTTCTTC CASSTPSGGDKSSYNEQFF
14 . . TRBJ1-1 TRBV5-4 TGTGCCAGCAGCTCGCCCGGCCTGAACACTGAAGCTTTCTTT CASSSPGLNTEAFF
13 . . TRBJ2-1 TRBV5-4 TGTGCCAGCAGCTTGGCTGACAGCAGTGAGCAGTTCTTC CASSLADSSEQFF
14 TRBD1 once TRBJ2-7 TRBV6-2/TRBV6-3 TGTGCCAGCAGTTACCAGGGGGTGGCTTACGAGCAGTACTTC CASSYQGVAYEQYF
11 . . TRBJ1-1 TRBV7-8 TGTGCCAGCAGCCCAGCGGCTGAAGCTTTCTTT CASSPAAEAFF
16 TRBD2 . TRBJ2-1 TRBV7-4 TGTGCCAGCAGCTTATGCAAGCGGGGCACGGGGAATGAGCAGTTCTTC CASSLCKRGTGNEQFF
14 . . TRBJ1-2 TRBV3-1/TRBV3-2 TGTGCCAGCAGCCAAGGTGGGGATAACTATGGCTACACCTTC CASSQGGDNYGYTF
13 . once TRBJ1-1 TRBV5-6 TGTGCCAGCGGGGAGACCATGAACACTGAAGCTTTCTTT CASGETMNTEAFF
15 TRBD1 . TRBJ1-4 TRBV7-6 TGTGCCAGCAGCCTTGGGACAGGAGAAAATGAAAAACTGTTTTTT CASSLGTGENEKLFF
13 . . TRBJ1-4 TRBV4-2 TGTGCCAGCAGCCAAGTGCTGAATGAAAAACTGTTTTTT CASSQVLNEKLFF
15 . . TRBJ2-7 TRBV2 TGTGCCAGCAGTGAAGCCTACAAAAGGGCCTACGAGCAGTACTTC CASSEAYKRAYEQYF
14 . . TRBJ2-3 TRBV6-5 TGTGCCAGCAGTTGGGGCGGGTCCACAGATACGCAGTATTTT CASSWGGSTDTQYF
13 . . TRBJ1-1 TRBV2 TGTGCCAGCAGTTTCCAAGAATACACTGAAGCTTTCTTT CASSFQEYTEAFF
17 TRBD1 few TRBJ1-5 TRBV18 TGTGCCAGCTCACCACCGTCCGGGACAGGGTCTAGTCAGCCCCAGCATTTT CASSPPSGTGSSQPQHF
13 TRBD1 few TRBJ2-1 TRBV6-1 TGTGCCAGCAGGCGGGACAGGCCCAATGAGCAGTTCTTC CASRRDRPNEQFF
15 . . TRBJ1-1 TRBV9 TGTGCCAGCAGCGTAGGGAGGGGCGAGAACACTGAAGCTTTCTTT CASSVGRGENTEAFF
11 . few TRBJ1-1 TRBV6-5 TGTGCCAGCAGTTATGGTACTGAAGCTTTCTTT CASSYGTEAFF
14 TRBD1 . TRBJ2-1 TRBV2 TGTGCCAGCGGGCGGGACAGGGGGGACAATGAGCAGTTCTTC CASGRDRGDNEQFF
14 . . TRBJ1-2 TRBV5-6 TGTGCCAGCAGCTTCTGGGGCTGGAGCTATGGCTACACCTTC CASSFWGWSYGYTF
12 . . TRBJ1-1 TRBV11-3 TGTGCCAGCAGCTCACACACAGGTGAAGCTTTCTTT CASSSHTGEAFF
16 . . TRBJ1-5 TRBV18 TGTGCCAGCTCACCATCGGTGCCAGCTAGCAATCAGCCCCAGCATTTT CASSPSVPASNQPQHF
13 TRBD2 . TRBJ2-5 TRBV2 TGTGCCAGCGGGGGGGGACCTGAAGAGACCCAGTACTTC CASGGGPEETQYF
14 TRBD1 . TRBJ1-1 TRBV5-4 TGTGCCAGCAGCGGACGACAGGGAAACACTGAAGCTTTCTTT CASSGRQGNTEAFF
17 TRBD1 . TRBJ1-5 TRBV3-1/TRBV3-2 TGTGCCAGCAGCCAAGAGCCTCAGGGGGATAGCAATCAGCCCCAGCATTTT CASSQEPQGDSNQPQHF
15 . . TRBJ1-2 TRBV6-1 TGTGCCAGCAGTGAAGCGAATACCCGGCGATACGGCTACACCTTC CASSEANTRRYGYTF
12 . . TRBJ1-2 TRBV7-8 TGTGCCAGCACCACGGGGGGGGCTGGCTACACCTTC CASTTGGAGYTF
17 TRBD2 . TRBJ2-3 TRBV9 TGTGCCAGCAGCTCCCCTCCCCAAGCGGGATACACAGATACGCAGTATTTT CASSSPPQAGYTDTQYF
18 TRBD2 . TRBJ2-3 TRBV27 TGTGCCAGCAGTTTTCCTGCGGGGAGTAGCGGGGGGCATAATACGCAGTATTTT CASSFPAGSSGGHNTQYF
16 TRBD1 . TRBJ1-1 TRBV11-2 TGTGCCAGCGCCTCGACAGGGATGGGATTTGTCACTGAAGCTTTCTTT CASASTGMGFVTEAFF
18 TRBD1 . TRBJ1-4 TRBV7-9 TGTGCCAGCAGCCCCCTCCTGGATTTACAGGGGCCTAATGAAAAACTGTTTTTT CASSPLLDLQGPNEKLFF
16 TRBD1 . TRBJ1-1 TRBV6-2/TRBV6-3 TGTGCCAGCAGTAACTCCCCCGGGACAGCCAACACTGAAGCTTTCTTT CASSNSPGTANTEAFF
15 . . TRBJ2-5 TRBV6-5 TGTGCCAGCAGTCCACGGGGGCCAAGTATGGAGACCCAGTACTTC CASSPRGPSMETQYF
16 . once TRBJ1-4 TRBV5-1 TGCGCCAGCAGCTTAGGACGCCCTGGGTCTAATGAAAAACTGTTTTTT CASSLGRPGSNEKLFF
13 . . TRBJ1-1 TRBV6-2/TRBV6-3 TGTGCCAGCAGCCAAGACAAGAACACTGAAGCTTTCTTT CASSQDKNTEAFF
11 . . TRBJ1-1 TRBV29-1 TGCAGCGTTGAGTTGAACACTGAAGCTTTCTTT CSVELNTEAFF
14 TRBD1 once TRBJ2-7 TRBV5-4 TGTGCCAGCAGCTTGGATCCGACAGGGGGGGCGCAGTACTTC CASSLDPTGGAQYF